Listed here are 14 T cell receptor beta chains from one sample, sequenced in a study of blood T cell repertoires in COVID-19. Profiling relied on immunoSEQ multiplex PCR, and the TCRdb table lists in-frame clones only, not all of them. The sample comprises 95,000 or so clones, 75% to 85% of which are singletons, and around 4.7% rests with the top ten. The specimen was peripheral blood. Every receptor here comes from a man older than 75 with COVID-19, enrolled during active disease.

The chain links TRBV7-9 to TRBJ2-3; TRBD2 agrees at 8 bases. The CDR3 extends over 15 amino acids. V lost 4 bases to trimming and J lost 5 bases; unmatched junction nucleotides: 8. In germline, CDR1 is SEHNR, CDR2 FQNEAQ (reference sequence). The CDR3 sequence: CASSSTGGRGDTQYF. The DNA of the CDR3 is TGTGCCAGCAGCTCAACGGGGGGGCGAGGAGATACGCAGTATTTT. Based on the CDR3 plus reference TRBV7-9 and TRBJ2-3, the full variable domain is DTGVSQNPRHKITKRGQNVTFRCDPISEHNRLYWYRQTLGQGPEFLTYFQNEAQLEKSRLLSDRFSAERPKGSFSTLEIQRTEQGDSAMYLCASSSTGGRGDTQYFGPGTRLTVL.

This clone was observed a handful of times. CDR3: CASSYPGQDPYGYTF. As DNA, the CDR3 is TGTGCCAGCAGTTACCCGGGACAGGATCCGTATGGCTACACCTTC. The V call is TRBV6-5, the J call TRBJ1-2; the match to TRBD1 covers 8 bases. This CDR3 is built from 15 residues. The germline V gene encodes CDR1 MNHEY and CDR2 SVGAGI. With 2 bases clipped from V and 5 bases from J, the junction kept 7 bases outside the gene matches.

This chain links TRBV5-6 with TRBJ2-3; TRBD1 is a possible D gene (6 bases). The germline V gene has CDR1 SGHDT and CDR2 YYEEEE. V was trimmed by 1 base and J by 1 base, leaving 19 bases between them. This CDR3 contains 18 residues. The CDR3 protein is CASSLYGRGIPRTDTQYF. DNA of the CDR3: TGTGCCAGCAGCTTGTACGGCAGGGGTATCCCTCGCACAGATACGCAGTATTTT. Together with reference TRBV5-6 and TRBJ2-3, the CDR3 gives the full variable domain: DAGVTQSPTHLIKTRGQQVTLRCSPKSGHDTVSWYQQALGQGPQFIFQYYEEEERQRGNFPDRFSGHQFPNYSSELNVNALLLGDSALYLCASSLYGRGIPRTDTQYFGPGTRLTVL.

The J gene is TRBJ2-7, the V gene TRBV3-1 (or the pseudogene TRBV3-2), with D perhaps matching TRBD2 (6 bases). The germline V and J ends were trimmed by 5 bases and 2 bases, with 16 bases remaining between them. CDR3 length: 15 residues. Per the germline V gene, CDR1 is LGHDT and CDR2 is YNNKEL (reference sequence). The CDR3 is CASSYRDWGTYEQYF. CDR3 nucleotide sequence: TGTGCCAGCAGCTACCGGGACTGGGGGACCTACGAGCAGTACTTC.

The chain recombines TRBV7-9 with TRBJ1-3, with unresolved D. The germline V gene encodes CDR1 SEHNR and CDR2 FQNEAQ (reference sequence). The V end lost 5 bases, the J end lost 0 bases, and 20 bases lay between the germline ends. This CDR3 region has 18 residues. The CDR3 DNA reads TGTGCCAGCAGCCTTAGAGAAGGCAGCGCTTTCTCTGGAAACACCATATATTTT. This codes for CASSLREGSAFSGNTIYF.

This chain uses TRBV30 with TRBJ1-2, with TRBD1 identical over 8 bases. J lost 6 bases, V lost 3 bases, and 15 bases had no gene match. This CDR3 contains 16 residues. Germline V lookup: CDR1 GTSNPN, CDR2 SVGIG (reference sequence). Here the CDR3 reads CAWREHRDRLSDGYTF. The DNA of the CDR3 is TGTGCCTGGAGAGAACACCGGGACAGGTTATCGGATGGCTACACCTTC.

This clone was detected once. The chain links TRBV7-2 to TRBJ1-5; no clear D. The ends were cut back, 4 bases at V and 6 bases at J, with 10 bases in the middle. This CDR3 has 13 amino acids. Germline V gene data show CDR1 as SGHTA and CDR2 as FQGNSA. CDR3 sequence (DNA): TGTGCCAGCAGCTCTACGCAGCGTCAGCCCCAGCATTTT. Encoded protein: CASSSTQRQPQHF.

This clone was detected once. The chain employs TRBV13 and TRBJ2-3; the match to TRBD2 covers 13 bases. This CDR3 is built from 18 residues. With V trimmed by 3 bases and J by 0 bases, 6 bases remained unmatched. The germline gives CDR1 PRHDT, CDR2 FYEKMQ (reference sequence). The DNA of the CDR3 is TGTGCCAGCAGCTTTGATGGACTAGCGGGGGTTAGCACAGATACGCAGTATTTT. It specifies CASSFDGLAGVSTDTQYF.

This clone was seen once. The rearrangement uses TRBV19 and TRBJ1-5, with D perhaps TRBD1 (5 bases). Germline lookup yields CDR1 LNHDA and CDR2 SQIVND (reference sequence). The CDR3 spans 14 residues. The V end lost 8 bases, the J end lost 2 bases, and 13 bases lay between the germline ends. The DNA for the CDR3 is TGTGCCAGTTCCGGACAAGTAGGCAATCAGCCCCAGCATTTT. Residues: CASSGQVGNQPQHF.

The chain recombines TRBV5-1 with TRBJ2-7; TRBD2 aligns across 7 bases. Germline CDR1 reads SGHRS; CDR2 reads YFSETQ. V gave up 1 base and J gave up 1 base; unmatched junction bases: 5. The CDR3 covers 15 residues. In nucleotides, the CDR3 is TGCGCCAGCAGCTTGAATCCTAGCGGATCCTACGAGCAGTACTTC. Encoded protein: CASSLNPSGSYEQYF.

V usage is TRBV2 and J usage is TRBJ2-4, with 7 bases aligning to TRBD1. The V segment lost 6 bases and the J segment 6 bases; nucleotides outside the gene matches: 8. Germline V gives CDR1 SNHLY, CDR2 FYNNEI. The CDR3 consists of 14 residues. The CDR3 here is CASRLGGAGNIQYF. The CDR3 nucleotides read TGTGCCAGCAGGTTAGGGGGCGCGGGAAACATTCAGTACTTC.

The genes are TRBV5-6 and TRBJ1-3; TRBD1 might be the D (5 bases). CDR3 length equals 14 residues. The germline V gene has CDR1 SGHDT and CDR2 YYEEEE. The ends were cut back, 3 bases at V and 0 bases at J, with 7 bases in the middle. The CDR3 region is CASSSGHSGNTIYF. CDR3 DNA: TGTGCCAGCAGCTCCGGACACTCTGGAAACACCATATATTTT.

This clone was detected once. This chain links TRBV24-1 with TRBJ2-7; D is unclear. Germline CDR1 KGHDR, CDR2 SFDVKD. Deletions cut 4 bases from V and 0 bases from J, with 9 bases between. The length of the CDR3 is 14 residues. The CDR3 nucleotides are TGTGCCACCAGTGAGGGCTCGCTCTCCTACGAGCAGTACTTC. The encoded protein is CATSEGSLSYEQYF.

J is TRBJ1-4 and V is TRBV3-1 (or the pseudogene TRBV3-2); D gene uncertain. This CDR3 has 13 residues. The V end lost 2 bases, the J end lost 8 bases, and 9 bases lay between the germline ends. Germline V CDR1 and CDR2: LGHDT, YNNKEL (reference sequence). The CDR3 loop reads CASSQNNGEKLFF. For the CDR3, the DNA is TGTGCCAGCAGCCAAAATAACGGGGAAAAACTGTTTTTT.